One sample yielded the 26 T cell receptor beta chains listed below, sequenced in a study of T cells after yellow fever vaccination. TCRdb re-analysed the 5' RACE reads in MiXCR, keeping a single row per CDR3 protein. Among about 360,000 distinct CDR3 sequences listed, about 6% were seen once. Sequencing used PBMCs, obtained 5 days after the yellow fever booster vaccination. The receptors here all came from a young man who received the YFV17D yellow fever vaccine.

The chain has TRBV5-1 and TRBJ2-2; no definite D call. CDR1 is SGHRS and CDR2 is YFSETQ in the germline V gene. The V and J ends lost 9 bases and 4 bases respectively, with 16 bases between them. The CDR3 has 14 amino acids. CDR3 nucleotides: TGCGCCAACCTAATTCTAGTGCCCACCGGGGAGCTGTTTTTT. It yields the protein CANLILVPTGELFF.

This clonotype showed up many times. CDR3 nucleotides: TGTGCCAGCAGTTACTCGTCAGGGGGGTATAACGGCTACACCTTC. It translates to CASSYSSGGYNGYTF. The V gene is TRBV6-5, the J gene TRBJ1-2, with 7 bases fitting TRBD1. The V and J ends lost 0 bases and 8 bases, in that order; junction bases with no gene match: 9. Germline assignment: CDR1 MNHEY and CDR2 SVGAGI. CDR3 length equals 15 residues.

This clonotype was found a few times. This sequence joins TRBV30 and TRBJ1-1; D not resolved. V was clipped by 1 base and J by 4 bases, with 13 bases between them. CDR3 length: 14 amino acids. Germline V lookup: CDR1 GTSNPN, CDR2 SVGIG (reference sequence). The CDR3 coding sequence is TGTGCCTGGAGTGCTGGAGGGTCGGGCACTGAAGCTTTCTTT. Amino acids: CAWSAGGSGTEAFF.

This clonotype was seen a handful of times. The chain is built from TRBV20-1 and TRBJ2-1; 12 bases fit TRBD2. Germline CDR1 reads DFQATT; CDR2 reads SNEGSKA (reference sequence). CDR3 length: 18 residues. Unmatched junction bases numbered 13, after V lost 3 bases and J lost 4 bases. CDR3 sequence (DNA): TGCAGTGCTAGGCCTAGCGGGAGGGCCAAGGGTGGTTACAATGAGCAGTTCTTC. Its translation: CSARPSGRAKGGYNEQFF.

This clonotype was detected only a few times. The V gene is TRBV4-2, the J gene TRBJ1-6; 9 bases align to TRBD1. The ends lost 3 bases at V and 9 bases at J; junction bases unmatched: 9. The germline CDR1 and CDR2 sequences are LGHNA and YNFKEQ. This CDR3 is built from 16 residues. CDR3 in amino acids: CASSQRGQGTSSPLHF. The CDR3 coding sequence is TGTGCCAGCAGCCAGCGTGGACAGGGGACGAGTTCACCCCTCCACTTT.

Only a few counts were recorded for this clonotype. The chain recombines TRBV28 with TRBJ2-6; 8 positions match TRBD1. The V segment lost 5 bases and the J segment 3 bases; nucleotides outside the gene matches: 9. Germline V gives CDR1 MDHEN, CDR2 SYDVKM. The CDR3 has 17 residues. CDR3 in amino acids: CASSHRTGLIGANVLTF. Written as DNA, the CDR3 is TGTGCCAGCAGTCACCGGACAGGGCTGATTGGGGCCAACGTCCTGACTTTC.

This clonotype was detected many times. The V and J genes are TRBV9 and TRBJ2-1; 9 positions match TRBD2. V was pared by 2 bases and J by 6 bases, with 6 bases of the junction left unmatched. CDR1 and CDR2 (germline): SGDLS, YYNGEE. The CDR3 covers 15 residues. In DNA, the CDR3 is TGTGCCAGCAGCGTCACTAGCGGGTCACGCAATGAGCAGTTCTTC. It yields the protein CASSVTSGSRNEQFF.

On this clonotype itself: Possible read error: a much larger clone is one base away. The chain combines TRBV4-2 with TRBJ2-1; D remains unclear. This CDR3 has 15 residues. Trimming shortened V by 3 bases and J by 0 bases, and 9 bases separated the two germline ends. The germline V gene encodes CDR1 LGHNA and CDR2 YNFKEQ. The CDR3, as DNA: TGTGCCAGCAGCCATGAAGTAGGCTCCTACAATGAGCAGTTCTTC. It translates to CASSHEVGSYNEQFF.

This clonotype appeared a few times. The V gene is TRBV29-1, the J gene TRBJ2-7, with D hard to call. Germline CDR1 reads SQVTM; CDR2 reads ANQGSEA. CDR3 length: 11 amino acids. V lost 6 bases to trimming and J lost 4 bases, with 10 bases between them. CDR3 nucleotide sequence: TGCAGCGTCGGGTCCTTTTACGAGCAGTACTTC. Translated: CSVGSFYEQYF.

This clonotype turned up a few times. In nucleotides, the CDR3 is TGTGCCAGCAGCCCCCGGCGGCTAGCGGGAGTGTCGGCCGAGCAGTACTTC. This codes for CASSPRRLAGVSAEQYF. The chain employs TRBV7-9 and TRBJ2-7; 10 nucleotides match TRBD2. Germline CDR1 is SEHNR and CDR2 is FQNEAQ (reference sequence). The CDR3 contains 17 residues. Trimming took 5 bases from V and 6 from J; bases not matched to a gene: 16. The complete variable domain, with remaining parts taken from reference TRBV7-9 and TRBJ2-7, reads DTGVSQNPRHKITKRGQNVTFRCDPISEHNRLYWYRQTLGQGPEFLTYFQNEAQLEKSRLLSDRFSAERPKGSFSTLEIQRTEQGDSAMYLCASSPRRLAGVSAEQYFGPGTRLTVT.

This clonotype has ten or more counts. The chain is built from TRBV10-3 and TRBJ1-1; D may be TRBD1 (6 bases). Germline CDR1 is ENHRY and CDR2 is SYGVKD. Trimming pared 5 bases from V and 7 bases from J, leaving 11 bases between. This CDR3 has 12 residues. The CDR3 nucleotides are TGTGCCATCAGTTCCCAGGGGAATGAAGCTTTCTTT. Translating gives CAISSQGNEAFF.

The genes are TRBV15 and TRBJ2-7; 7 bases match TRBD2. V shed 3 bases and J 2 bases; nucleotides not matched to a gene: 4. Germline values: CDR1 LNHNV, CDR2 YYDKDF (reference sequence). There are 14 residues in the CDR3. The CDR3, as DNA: TGTGCCACCAGCAGGGGGGGGGGAACCTACGAGCAGTACTTC. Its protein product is CATSRGGGTYEQYF. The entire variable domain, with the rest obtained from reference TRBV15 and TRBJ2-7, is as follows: DAMVIQNPRYQVTQFGKPVTLSCSQTLNHNVMYWYQQKSSQAPKLLFHYYDKDFNNEADTPDNFQSRRPNTSFCFLDIRSPGLGDTAMYLCATSRGGGTYEQYFGPGTRLTVT.

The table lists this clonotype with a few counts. The CDR3 region is CSARDGSAAYEQYF. CDR3 DNA sequence: TGCAGTGCTAGAGATGGGTCGGCTGCCTACGAGCAGTACTTC. J is TRBJ2-7 and V is TRBV20-1; D is undetermined. This CDR3 is 14 amino acids long. Germline V gene sequence: CDR1 DFQATT, CDR2 SNEGSKA (reference sequence). Trimming pared 0 bases from V and 2 bases from J, leaving 11 bases between.

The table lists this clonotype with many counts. CDR3 in amino acids: CASSLAGVADTQYF. The CDR3 bases are TGTGCCAGCAGCTTGGCAGGGGTTGCAGATACGCAGTATTTT. This rearrangement joins TRBV7-9 to TRBJ2-3, with D perhaps TRBD1 (6 bases). Trimming pared 3 bases from V and 4 bases from J, leaving 11 bases between. The germline CDR1 and CDR2 sequences are SEHNR and FQNEAQ (reference sequence). CDR3 size: 14 residues.

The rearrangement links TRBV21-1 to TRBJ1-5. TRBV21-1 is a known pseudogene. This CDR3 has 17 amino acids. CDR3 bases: TGTGCCAGCAGCTTACATCTAGCTGGCTATAGCAATCAGCCCCAGCATTTT. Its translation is CASSLHLAGYSNQPQHF.

In nucleotides, the CDR3 is TGCGCCAGCAGCCCATCCGGCTGGGGGGAGGCCCAGCATTTT. It yields the protein CASSPSGWGEAQHF. The gene calls are TRBV5-1 and TRBJ1-5; tentatively, D is TRBD1 (5 bases). Looked up from germline, CDR1 is SGHRS and CDR2 is YFSETQ. This CDR3 comprises 14 residues. Between the trimmed V and J ends, which lost 4 bases and 11 bases, there was a span of 19 bases.

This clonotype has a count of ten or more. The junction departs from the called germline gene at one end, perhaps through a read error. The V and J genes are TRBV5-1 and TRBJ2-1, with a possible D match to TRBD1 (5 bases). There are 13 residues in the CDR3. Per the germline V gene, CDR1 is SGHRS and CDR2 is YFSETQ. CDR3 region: CASSLGLYNEQFF. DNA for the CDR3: TGTGCCAGCAGCTTGGGGCTATACAATGAGCAGTTCTTC.

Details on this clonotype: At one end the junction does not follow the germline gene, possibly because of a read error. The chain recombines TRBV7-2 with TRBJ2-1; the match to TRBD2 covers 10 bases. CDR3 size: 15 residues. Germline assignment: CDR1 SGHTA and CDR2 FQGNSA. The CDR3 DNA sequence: TGTGCCAGCAGCATAGCGGGAGGTTCAAACAATGAGCAGTTCTTC. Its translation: CASSIAGGSNNEQFF.

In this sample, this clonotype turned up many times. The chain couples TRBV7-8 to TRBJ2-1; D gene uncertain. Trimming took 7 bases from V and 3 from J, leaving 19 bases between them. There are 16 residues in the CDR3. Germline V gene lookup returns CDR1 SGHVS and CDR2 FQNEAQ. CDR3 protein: CASNPRLNTNYNEQFF. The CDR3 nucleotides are TGTGCCAGCAACCCACGGCTGAACACCAACTACAATGAGCAGTTCTTC.

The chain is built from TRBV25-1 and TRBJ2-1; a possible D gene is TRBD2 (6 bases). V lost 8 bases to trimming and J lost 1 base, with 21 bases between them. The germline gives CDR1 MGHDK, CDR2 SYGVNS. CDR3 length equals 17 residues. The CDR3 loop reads CASQGRGDTRSYNEQFF. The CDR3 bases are TGTGCCAGCCAAGGGCGGGGAGACACTCGGTCCTACAATGAGCAGTTCTTC. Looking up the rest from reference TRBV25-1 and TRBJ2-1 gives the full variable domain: EADIYQTPRYLVIGTGKKITLECSQTMGHDKMYWYQQDPGMELHLIHYSYGVNSTEKGDLSSESTVSRIRTEHFPLTLESARPSHTSQYLCASQGRGDTRSYNEQFFGPGTRLTVL.

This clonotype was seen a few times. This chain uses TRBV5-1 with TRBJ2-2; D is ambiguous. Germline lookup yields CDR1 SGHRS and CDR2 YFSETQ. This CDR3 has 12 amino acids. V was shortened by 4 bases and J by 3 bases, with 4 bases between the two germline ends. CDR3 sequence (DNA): TGCGCCAGCAGCCAGTACACCGGGGAGCTGTTTTTT. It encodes CASSQYTGELFF.

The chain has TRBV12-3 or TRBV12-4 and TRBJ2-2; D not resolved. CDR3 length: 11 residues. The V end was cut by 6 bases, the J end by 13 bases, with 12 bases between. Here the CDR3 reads CASSSAFTLFF. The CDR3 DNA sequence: TGTGCCAGCAGCTCAGCCTTTACGCTGTTTTTT.

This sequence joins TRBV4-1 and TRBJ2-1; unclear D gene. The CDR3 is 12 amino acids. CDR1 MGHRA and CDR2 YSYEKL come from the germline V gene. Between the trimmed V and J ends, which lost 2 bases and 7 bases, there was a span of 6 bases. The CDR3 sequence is CASSQHQNEQFF. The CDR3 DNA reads TGCGCCAGCAGCCAACATCAGAATGAGCAGTTCTTC.

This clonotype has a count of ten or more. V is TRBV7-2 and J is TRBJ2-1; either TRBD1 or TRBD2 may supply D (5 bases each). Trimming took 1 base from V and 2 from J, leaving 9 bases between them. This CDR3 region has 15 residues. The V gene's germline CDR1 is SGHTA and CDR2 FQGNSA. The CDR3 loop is CASSLEWGPYNEQFF. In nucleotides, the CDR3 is TGTGCCAGCAGCTTAGAATGGGGACCCTACAATGAGCAGTTCTTC.

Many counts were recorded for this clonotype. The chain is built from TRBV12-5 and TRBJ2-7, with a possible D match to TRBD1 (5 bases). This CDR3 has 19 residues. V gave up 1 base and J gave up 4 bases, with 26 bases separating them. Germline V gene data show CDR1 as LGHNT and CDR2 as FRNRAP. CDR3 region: CASGLAPGTGPVSFYEQYF. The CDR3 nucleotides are TGTGCTAGTGGTTTGGCCCCGGGCACAGGCCCGGTCAGTTTTTACGAGCAGTACTTC.

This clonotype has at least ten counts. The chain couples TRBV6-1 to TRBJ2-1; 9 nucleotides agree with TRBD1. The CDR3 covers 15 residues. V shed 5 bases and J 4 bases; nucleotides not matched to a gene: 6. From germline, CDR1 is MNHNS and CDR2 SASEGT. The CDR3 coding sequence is TGTGCCAGCAGTCTTACCGGACAGGGGTACAATGAGCAGTTCTTC. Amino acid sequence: CASSLTGQGYNEQFF.